This TCR beta chain was observed in a study of tumor T cells in aggressive B-cell lymphoma. Germline loops: CDR1 MGHRA, CDR2 YSYEKL. J gave up 7 bases and V 1 base, and 7 bases lay outside the gene matches. The CDR3 is 14 amino acids. This table comes from immunoSEQ multiplex PCR, and its TCRdb copy is limited to in-frame clones, with some not included. The table lists approximately 6,600 clones, 88% of them singletons. The sequence was obtained from an adult with diffuse large B cell lymphoma. Some clones in this sample may be carry-over from other donors' samples. This chain links TRBV4-1 with TRBJ2-7; 7 bases are a match to TRBD2. What was sequenced was tumor tissue. Here the CDR3 reads CASSQARVGGEQYF. The CDR3 nucleotides read TGCGCCAGCAGCCAAGCCAGGGTCGGGGGGGAGCAGTACTTC.